A selection of T cell receptor beta chains follows, all from one sample in a study of T cell responses to AZD1222 COVID-19 vaccine. TCRdb keeps only in-frame clones here, not all; method: immunoSEQ multiplex PCR. The sample lists approximately 120,000 clones; approximately 91% were seen once. The sequencing here drew on peripheral blood, taken on day 0 of MenACWY control vaccination. The receptors come from an adult in good health. Both conserved end residues are part of each CDR3. A D gene is named only where the DNA matches it firmly. Some rows have no size entry. The others give once, few or many, or a class for an expanded clone.

clone_size: .; j_call: TRBJ1-5; d_call: TRBD1; v_call: TRBV28; cdr3_nt: TGTGCCAGCAGAAAACAGGGGGCGTCTCAGCCCCAGCATTTT; cdr3_aa: CASRKQGASQPQHF
clone_size: many; j_call: TRBJ2-2; d_call: TRBD2; v_call: TRBV14; cdr3_nt: TGTGCCAGCAGCCCTCAACATGGGACTAGGAACACCGGGGAGCTGTTTTTT; cdr3_aa: CASSPQHGTRNTGELFF
clone_size: once; j_call: TRBJ2-7; d_call: .; v_call: TRBV7-2; cdr3_nt: TGTGCCAGCAGGTTAAGGGGACGCCCTTCAGAGCAGTACTTC; cdr3_aa: CASRLRGRPSEQYF
clone_size: .; j_call: TRBJ2-3; d_call: .; v_call: TRBV7-9; cdr3_nt: TGTGCCAGCAGCACCCCGACGAGTACAGATACGCAGTATTTT; cdr3_aa: CASSTPTSTDTQYF
clone_size: .; j_call: TRBJ2-5; d_call: TRBD1; v_call: TRBV28; cdr3_nt: TGTGCCAGCAAGATACCGGGACAGGGGGCTGAGACCCAGTACTTC; cdr3_aa: CASKIPGQGAETQYF
clone_size: .; j_call: TRBJ2-3; d_call: TRBD1; v_call: TRBV24-1; cdr3_nt: TGTGCCACCAGTGATGGGACAGGGTACACAGATACGCAGTATTTT; cdr3_aa: CATSDGTGYTDTQYF
clone_size: once; j_call: TRBJ2-3; d_call: .; v_call: TRBV30; cdr3_nt: TGTGCCTGGAGTCCCGGGCAGGGATACACAGATACGCAGTATTTT; cdr3_aa: CAWSPGQGYTDTQYF
clone_size: .; j_call: TRBJ1-2; d_call: TRBD1; v_call: TRBV12-5; cdr3_nt: TGTGCTAGTGCCTTGAGTGGGACAGCTGGCTACACCTTC; cdr3_aa: CASALSGTAGYTF
clone_size: .; j_call: TRBJ1-2; d_call: .; v_call: TRBV28; cdr3_nt: TGTGCCAGCAGTTTGGAATCCTATGGCTACACCTTC; cdr3_aa: CASSLESYGYTF
clone_size: once; j_call: TRBJ1-3; d_call: .; v_call: TRBV27; cdr3_nt: TGTGCCAGCAGGTTACAGGGAACGGCTGGAAACACCATATATTTT; cdr3_aa: CASRLQGTAGNTIYF
clone_size: .; j_call: TRBJ2-7; d_call: .; v_call: TRBV27; cdr3_nt: TGTGCCAGCAGTTTCGGACAGACCTACGAGCAGTACTTC; cdr3_aa: CASSFGQTYEQYF
clone_size: .; j_call: TRBJ2-7; d_call: .; v_call: TRBV28; cdr3_nt: TGTGCCAGCCTCCAATCGGACGGTTCGTACGAGCAGTACTTC; cdr3_aa: CASLQSDGSYEQYF
clone_size: .; j_call: TRBJ2-3; d_call: .; v_call: TRBV6-1; cdr3_nt: TGTGCCAGCAGTGAAAACAGCGGTCCATTAACAGATACGCAGTATTTT; cdr3_aa: CASSENSGPLTDTQYF
clone_size: once; j_call: TRBJ2-7; d_call: .; v_call: TRBV5-6; cdr3_nt: TGTGCCAGCAGCTTGGCGGCAGGTCCGGTCGGCGAGCAGTACTTC; cdr3_aa: CASSLAAGPVGEQYF
clone_size: .; j_call: TRBJ1-6; d_call: .; v_call: TRBV27; cdr3_nt: TGTGCCAGCAGTTTAAGCGTGGTCGGGAATTCACCCCTCCACTTT; cdr3_aa: CASSLSVVGNSPLHF
clone_size: .; j_call: TRBJ1-5; d_call: TRBD1; v_call: TRBV6-5; cdr3_nt: TGTGCCAGCAGCCCAGGGGGACGCAATCAGCCCCAGCATTTT; cdr3_aa: CASSPGGRNQPQHF
clone_size: .; j_call: TRBJ1-1; d_call: .; v_call: TRBV10-3; cdr3_nt: TGTGCCATCAGTGGTTTTATCGGGGGGTCCCTCACTGAAGCTTTCTTT; cdr3_aa: CAISGFIGGSLTEAFF
clone_size: .; j_call: TRBJ2-5; d_call: TRBD2; v_call: TRBV7-9; cdr3_nt: TGTGCCAGCAGCTTATACGGGGGGGAGACCCAGTACTTC; cdr3_aa: CASSLYGGETQYF
clone_size: .; j_call: TRBJ2-3; d_call: TRBD1; v_call: TRBV18; cdr3_nt: TGTGCCAGCTCACCACCCGACAGGGGGCGAGGAGATACGCAGTATTTT; cdr3_aa: CASSPPDRGRGDTQYF
clone_size: once; j_call: TRBJ1-6; d_call: .; v_call: TRBV5-1; cdr3_nt: TGCGCCAGCAGTATCAGTCGGCCCAATAATTCACCCCTCCACTTT; cdr3_aa: CASSISRPNNSPLHF
clone_size: once; j_call: TRBJ1-6; d_call: .; v_call: TRBV4-3; cdr3_nt: TGCGCCAGCAGCCAAGAGTGGGCGCGCCCCAATTCACCCCTCCACTTT; cdr3_aa: CASSQEWARPNSPLHF
clone_size: .; j_call: TRBJ1-1; d_call: .; v_call: TRBV28; cdr3_nt: TGTGCCAGCAACCCCCGGGGCCCTGAAGCTTTCTTT; cdr3_aa: CASNPRGPEAFF
clone_size: .; j_call: TRBJ2-7; d_call: TRBD2; v_call: TRBV4-1; cdr3_nt: TGCGCCAGCAGCCAAAGGGCTAGCGGTTCCTACGAGCAGTACTTC; cdr3_aa: CASSQRASGSYEQYF
clone_size: .; j_call: TRBJ1-4; d_call: .; v_call: TRBV28; cdr3_nt: TGTGCCAGCAGTTCTATGGTTCCTCGGGAACTGTTTTTT; cdr3_aa: CASSSMVPRELFF
clone_size: once; j_call: TRBJ2-4; d_call: .; v_call: TRBV7-6; cdr3_nt: TGTGCCAGCAGCTTAGCCGCCAGGGCTGGAAACATTCAGTACTTC; cdr3_aa: CASSLAARAGNIQYF
clone_size: .; j_call: TRBJ1-2; d_call: .; v_call: TRBV28; cdr3_nt: TGTGCCAGCAGTTCGACAGAACGGAGTGGCTACACCTTC; cdr3_aa: CASSSTERSGYTF
clone_size: .; j_call: TRBJ1-2; d_call: .; v_call: TRBV12-3/TRBV12-4; cdr3_nt: TGTGCCAGCCACCCGGGGAACAGCTATGGCTACACCTTC; cdr3_aa: CASHPGNSYGYTF
clone_size: .; j_call: TRBJ2-2; d_call: .; v_call: TRBV10-3; cdr3_nt: TGTGCCATCAGCCTGACAGCTTCGAACACCGGGGAGCTGTTTTTT; cdr3_aa: CAISLTASNTGELFF
clone_size: .; j_call: TRBJ2-3; d_call: TRBD1; v_call: TRBV7-3; cdr3_nt: TGTGCCAGCAGCATGGGGACAGACGTCACAGATACGCAGTATTTT; cdr3_aa: CASSMGTDVTDTQYF
clone_size: .; j_call: TRBJ1-1; d_call: .; v_call: TRBV18; cdr3_nt: TGTGCCAGCTCCCTAAGAAGACAGGAGAACACTGAAGCTTTCTTT; cdr3_aa: CASSLRRQENTEAFF
clone_size: .; j_call: TRBJ1-1; d_call: .; v_call: TRBV6-5; cdr3_nt: TGTGCCAGCAGACGCGGGGGGAGCATGAACACTGAAGCTTTCTTT; cdr3_aa: CASRRGGSMNTEAFF
clone_size: .; j_call: TRBJ2-1; d_call: TRBD2; v_call: TRBV29-1; cdr3_nt: TGCAGCGTTGCGCGGGAGAGCTCCTACAATGAGCAGTTCTTC; cdr3_aa: CSVARESSYNEQFF
clone_size: once; j_call: TRBJ1-2; d_call: .; v_call: TRBV10-2; cdr3_nt: TGCGCCAGCAACACTAACTATGGCTACACCTTC; cdr3_aa: CASNTNYGYTF
clone_size: .; j_call: TRBJ2-7; d_call: .; v_call: TRBV7-3; cdr3_nt: TGTGCCAGCAGCTTAAGATCCGACAGACGCTACGAGCAGTACTTC; cdr3_aa: CASSLRSDRRYEQYF
clone_size: .; j_call: TRBJ2-2; d_call: TRBD2; v_call: TRBV27; cdr3_nt: TGTGCCAGCAGCCTGGGACTAGCGGGAACCGGGGAGCTGTTTTTT; cdr3_aa: CASSLGLAGTGELFF
clone_size: .; j_call: TRBJ2-1; d_call: .; v_call: TRBV5-1; cdr3_nt: TGCGCCAGCAGCTTGGGACAACCGGGCAATGAGCAGTTCTTC; cdr3_aa: CASSLGQPGNEQFF
clone_size: .; j_call: TRBJ1-6; d_call: .; v_call: TRBV11-3; cdr3_nt: TGTGCCAGCAGCCCCCGGGACCGCCGAAGCTCCTATAATTCACCCCTCCACTTT; cdr3_aa: CASSPRDRRSSYNSPLHF
clone_size: .; j_call: TRBJ2-5; d_call: TRBD2; v_call: TRBV3-1/TRBV3-2; cdr3_nt: TGTGCCAGCAGCCAAGGGCGGGGGGAGACCCAGTACTTC; cdr3_aa: CASSQGRGETQYF
clone_size: .; j_call: TRBJ1-1; d_call: TRBD1; v_call: TRBV19; cdr3_nt: TGTGCCAGTAGGATAGGGACAGAAAACACTGAAGCTTTCTTT; cdr3_aa: CASRIGTENTEAFF
clone_size: .; j_call: TRBJ2-7; d_call: TRBD2; v_call: TRBV9; cdr3_nt: TGTGCCAGCAGTGAGCGGGGGGCGAGCTCCTACGAGCAGTACTTC; cdr3_aa: CASSERGASSYEQYF